Listed here are 24 T cell receptor beta chains from one sample, sequenced in a study of siplizumab effects on memory and regulatory T cells. Some clones are missing from TCRdb's copy, which holds only in-frame ones; the method was immunoSEQ multiplex PCR. The sample records approximately 60,000 clones, roughly 97% being singletons. Sequences were obtained from naive CD8+ T cells sorted from blood. The source of these receptors is a human donor in good health.

The rearrangement links TRBV2 to TRBJ2-2, with a possible D match to TRBD2 (5 bases). Germline lookup yields CDR1 SNHLY and CDR2 FYNNEI. The germline V and J ends were trimmed by 4 bases and 6 bases, with 15 bases remaining between them. This CDR3 is built from 15 residues. The CDR3 coding sequence is TGTGCCAGCAGTGGGCCTCGAGCGGCGGCCGGGGAGCTGTTTTTT. Protein product: CASSGPRAAAGELFF.

This chain connects TRBV19 to TRBJ1-1; 9 bases are shared with TRBD1. V shed 6 bases and J 7 bases; nucleotides not matched to a gene: 12. The germline V gene encodes CDR1 LNHDA and CDR2 SQIVND (reference sequence). This CDR3 contains 15 residues. As DNA, the CDR3 is TGTGCCAGTAGGGGAGGGACAGGGAGTCATTTTGAAGCTTTCTTT. Amino acid sequence: CASRGGTGSHFEAFF.

The V call is TRBV30, the J call TRBJ1-5; D gene unclear. CDR1 and CDR2 (germline): GTSNPN, SVGIG (reference sequence). CDR3 length equals 17 residues. The V end lost 5 bases, the J end lost 3 bases, and 23 bases lay between the germline ends. CDR3 DNA sequence: TGTGCCTGGGAGGGAGTGAGGGTCCCCTACGCCAATCAGCCCCAGCATTTT. As protein: CAWEGVRVPYANQPQHF.

This clone was recorded once. The chain combines TRBV19 with TRBJ2-3; TRBD2 aligns across 15 bases. V trimming: 7 bases; J trimming: 5 bases; junction bases outside the gene matches: 4. This CDR3 is 15 amino acids long. Germline loops: CDR1 LNHDA, CDR2 SQIVND (reference sequence). CDR3 DNA: TGTGCCAGTACCTGGACTAGCGGGGGGGTAGATACGCAGTATTTT. It translates to CASTWTSGGVDTQYF.

The chain carries TRBV15 and TRBJ2-7; D not resolved. V lost 0 bases and J 5 bases, leaving 5 bases between the germline ends. This CDR3 is built from 12 residues. CDR1 and CDR2 from the germline V gene are LNHNV and YYDKDF (reference sequence). The CDR3 nucleotides are TGTGCCACCAGCAGAGATCCCGACGAGCAGTACTTC. Its protein is CATSRDPDEQYF.

The rearrangement links TRBV7-9 to TRBJ2-5, with D hard to call. Germline V gene lookup returns CDR1 SEHNR and CDR2 FQNEAQ (reference sequence). The CDR3 totals 13 residues. V lost 5 bases and J 5 bases, leaving 12 bases between the germline ends. The CDR3 DNA is TGTGCCAGCAGCGCTCCCCTGTGGGAGACCCAGTACTTC. Amino acids: CASSAPLWETQYF.

The chain is built from TRBV13 and TRBJ2-4; D is ambiguous. The CDR3 is made up of 12 amino acids. The germline V and J ends were trimmed by 5 bases and 2 bases, with 4 bases remaining between them. Germline values: CDR1 PRHDT, CDR2 FYEKMQ (reference sequence). CDR3 nucleotides: TGTGCCAGCAGCCTATCCAAAAACATTCAGTACTTC. Its translation is CASSLSKNIQYF.

The J gene is TRBJ2-7, the V gene TRBV4-2; 8 bases map to TRBD1. The CDR3 is 14 amino acids. V was clipped by 5 bases and J by 2 bases; unmatched bases: 5. Germline lookup yields CDR1 LGHNA and CDR2 YNFKEQ. This chain's CDR3 is CASSMDREAYEQYF. CDR3 bases: TGTGCCAGCAGCATGGACAGGGAGGCCTACGAGCAGTACTTC.

This chain uses TRBV5-4 with TRBJ2-7; TRBD2 might be the D (7 bases). V was shortened by 4 bases and J by 1 base, with 12 bases between the two germline ends. This CDR3 is 14 amino acids long. CDR1 and CDR2 from the germline V gene are SGHNT and YYREEE (reference sequence). Here the CDR3 reads CASSPGGSSYEQYF. The CDR3 bases are TGTGCCAGCAGCCCGGGGGGCAGTTCCTACGAGCAGTACTTC.

The rearrangement uses TRBV29-1 and TRBJ1-1, with a weak D call TRBD1 (6 bases). The CDR3 runs 14 residues. Germline assignment: CDR1 SQVTM and CDR2 ANQGSEA. V dropped 7 bases and J dropped 0 bases, with 15 bases sitting between them. Written as DNA, the CDR3 is TGCAGCGCTGCGACAGGAGGGCTGAACACTGAAGCTTTCTTT. Translated: CSAATGGLNTEAFF.

The chain employs TRBV9 and TRBJ1-1, with D hard to call. Germline-derived CDR1 and CDR2 are SGDLS and YYNGEE. V lost 0 bases, J lost 6 bases, and 15 bases lay in between. CDR3 length: 15 amino acids. Here the CDR3 DNA reads TGTGCCAGCAGCGTAGAGGGCGTCGGGGTACCTGAAGCTTTCTTT. It encodes CASSVEGVGVPEAFF.

V gene TRBV27 combines with J gene TRBJ2-5; D might be TRBD1 (6 bases). V lost 6 bases, J lost 3 bases, and 17 bases lay in between. Germline-derived CDR1 and CDR2 are MNHEY and SMNVEV (reference sequence). This CDR3 contains 15 residues. The CDR3 nucleotides read TGTGCCAGCAGCCTGACTACCGGGACAAAAGAGACCCAGTACTTC. This codes for CASSLTTGTKETQYF.

This chain links TRBV19 with TRBJ1-6; D is undetermined. Germline lookup yields CDR1 LNHDA and CDR2 SQIVND (reference sequence). V dropped 6 bases and J dropped 0 bases, with 9 bases sitting between them. The CDR3 contains 15 residues. The CDR3 loop is CASSSEPSYNSPLHF. Written as DNA, the CDR3 is TGTGCCAGTAGCTCTGAGCCCTCCTATAATTCACCCCTCCACTTT.

The chain combines TRBV5-4 with TRBJ2-7; D not certain. This CDR3 is built from 14 residues. The V end lost 0 bases, the J end lost 1 base, and 8 bases lay between the germline ends. The germline gives CDR1 SGHNT, CDR2 YYREEE (reference sequence). CDR3 nucleotides: TGTGCCAGCAGCTTGGGCGACCGATCCTACGAGCAGTACTTC. Protein sequence: CASSLGDRSYEQYF.

The chain couples TRBV7-7 to TRBJ1-2; TRBD1 agrees at 7 bases. Germline CDR1 reads SSHAT; CDR2 reads FNYEAQ (reference sequence). J lost 0 bases, V lost 9 bases, and 7 bases had no gene match. The CDR3 sequence is 14 residues long. CDR3 nucleotide sequence: TGTGCCAGTCGGGGACAGCAACCTAACTATGGCTACACCTTC. It specifies CASRGQQPNYGYTF.

V is TRBV25-1 and J is TRBJ2-1; TRBD1 matches 10 bases. V lost 4 bases and J lost 7; bases outside the gene matches: 10. The CDR3 extends over 16 amino acids. In germline, CDR1 is MGHDK, CDR2 SYGVNS. CDR3 loop: CASSGRTGGLVNEQFF. CDR3 bases: TGTGCCAGCAGTGGGCGGACAGGGGGTTTGGTGAATGAGCAGTTCTTC.

The chain couples TRBV7-6 to TRBJ1-1; D gene uncertain. This CDR3 has 13 amino acids. The germline V gene encodes CDR1 SGHVS and CDR2 FNYEAQ. V lost 2 bases, J lost 7 bases, and 11 bases lay in between. The CDR3 nucleotides read TGTGCCAGCAGCTTAACCGGGTCCATTGAAGCTTTCTTT. This gives the protein CASSLTGSIEAFF. The variable domain in full, completed from reference TRBV7-6 and TRBJ1-1, reads GAGVSQSPRYKVTKRGQDVALRCDPISGHVSLYWYRQALGQGPEFLTYFNYEAQQDKSGLPNDRFSAERPEGSISTLTIQRTEQRDSAMYRCASSLTGSIEAFFGQGTRLTVV.

This chain uses TRBV6-5 with TRBJ1-1, with no clear D. Germline CDR1 MNHEY, CDR2 SVGAGI. The V and J ends lost 0 bases and 6 bases respectively, with 8 bases between them. This CDR3 comprises 13 residues. CDR3 region: CASSYSPVPEAFF. DNA of the CDR3: TGTGCCAGCAGTTACTCCCCTGTACCTGAAGCTTTCTTT.

The J gene is TRBJ2-7, the V gene TRBV7-2; D unresolved. The germline V gene has CDR1 SGHTA and CDR2 FQGNSA. The CDR3 runs to 12 residues. V was clipped by 0 bases and J by 2 bases, with 2 bases between them. CDR3 sequence (DNA): TGTGCCAGCAGCTTAGCCCCCTACGAGCAGTACTTC. Its protein is CASSLAPYEQYF.

The chain uses TRBV19 and TRBJ2-1, with D unclear. The CDR3 is made up of 14 amino acids. CDR1 is LNHDA, CDR2 SQIVND, per germline (reference sequence). V gave up 7 bases and J gave up 0 bases, with 10 bases separating them. The CDR3 DNA is TGTGCCAGTATTCGTCTAAGCTCCTACAATGAGCAGTTCTTC. The encoded protein is CASIRLSSYNEQFF.

The chain couples TRBV6-1 to TRBJ1-1, with no clear D. The CDR3 is 14 residues long. V lost 6 bases and J 3 bases, leaving 14 bases between the germline ends. The germline gives CDR1 MNHNS, CDR2 SASEGT. The CDR3 here is CASSPRVLDTEAFF. CDR3 sequence (DNA): TGTGCCAGCAGCCCACGGGTGTTGGACACTGAAGCTTTCTTT.

The CDR3 DNA reads TGTGCCAGCTCAGTGGAGGGACTAGCGGGGTTCGCTATCACAGATACGCAGTATTTT. Protein product: CASSVEGLAGFAITDTQYF. V and J are TRBV18 and TRBJ2-3; 13 positions agree with TRBD2. The J segment lost 2 bases and the V segment lost 5 bases, leaving 13 bases of the junction unmatched. This CDR3 is built from 19 residues. Per the germline V gene, CDR1 is KGHSH and CDR2 is LQKENI. The full variable domain, rest sourced from reference TRBV18 and TRBJ2-3, is NAGVMQNPRHLVRRRGQEARLRCSPMKGHSHVYWYRQLPEEGLKFMVYLQKENIIDESGMPKERFSAEFPKEGPSILRIQQVVRGDSAAYFCASSVEGLAGFAITDTQYFGPGTRLTVL.

The genes are TRBV9 and TRBJ2-1, with D unclear. The V end lost 4 bases, the J end lost 2 bases, and 7 bases lay between the germline ends. This CDR3 comprises 13 residues. CDR1 and CDR2 (germline): SGDLS, YYNGEE. In DNA, the CDR3 is TGTGCCAGCAGCTCTGAAACCTACAATGAGCAGTTCTTC. As protein: CASSSETYNEQFF.

J is TRBJ1-2 and V is TRBV19; TRBD1 might be the D (5 bases). The CDR3 runs 15 residues. V gave up 4 bases and J gave up 4 bases, with 16 bases separating them. Germline V gene lookup returns CDR1 LNHDA and CDR2 SQIVND (reference sequence). As DNA, the CDR3 is TGTGCCAGTAGTACCTACGTGACAGACCCCTATGGCTACACCTTC. Protein: CASSTYVTDPYGYTF.